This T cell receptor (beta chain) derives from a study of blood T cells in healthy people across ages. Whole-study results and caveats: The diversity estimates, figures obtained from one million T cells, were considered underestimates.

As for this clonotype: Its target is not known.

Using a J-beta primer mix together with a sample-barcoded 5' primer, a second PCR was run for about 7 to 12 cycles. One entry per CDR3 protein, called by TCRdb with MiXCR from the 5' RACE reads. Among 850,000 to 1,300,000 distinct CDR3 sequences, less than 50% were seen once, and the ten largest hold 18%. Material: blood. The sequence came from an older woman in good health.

The CDR3 protein is CASSRDRRRVTGELFF. CDR3 coding DNA: TGTGCCAGCAGCCGGGACAGGAGGCGCGTCACCGGGGAGCTGTTTTTT. The chain uses TRBV5-6 and TRBJ2-2, with 8 bases matching TRBD1. Looked up from germline, CDR1 is SGHDT and CDR2 is YYEEEE. The CDR3 is 16 residues long. V gave up 4 bases and J gave up 4 bases; unmatched junction bases: 9.